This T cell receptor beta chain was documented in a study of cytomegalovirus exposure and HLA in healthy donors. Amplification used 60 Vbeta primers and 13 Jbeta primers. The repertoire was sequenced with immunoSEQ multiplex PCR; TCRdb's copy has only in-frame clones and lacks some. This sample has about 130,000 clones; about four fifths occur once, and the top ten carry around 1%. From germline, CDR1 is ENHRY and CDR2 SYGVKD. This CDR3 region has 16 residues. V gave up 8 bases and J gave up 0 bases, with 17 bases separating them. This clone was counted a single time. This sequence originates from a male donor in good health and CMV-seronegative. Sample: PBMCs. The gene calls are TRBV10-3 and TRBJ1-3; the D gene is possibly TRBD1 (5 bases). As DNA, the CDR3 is TGTGCCATCGCCGGGACTCTTTTCAGCTCTGGAAACACCATATATTTT. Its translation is CAIAGTLFSSGNTIYF.